This T cell receptor beta chain was recorded in a study of long-term antiretroviral therapy in people with HIV. The germline V gene has CDR1 MNHEY and CDR2 SMNVEV (reference sequence). This CDR3 contains 14 residues. Germline trimming cut 5 bases from V and 4 bases from J; bases unmatched to any gene: 3. For this clone: What it binds is unknown.

An immunoSEQ assay, version v3.0, was performed at survey level. Method: immunoSEQ multiplex PCR; TCRdb's copy keeps in-frame clones and lacks some. The top ten clones hold 10% to 15% of a sample with some 30,000 clones, 87% of them seen once. General observations from the study: Whichever time point was examined, clones expanded before ART dominated the repertoire. Investigators report no available data on ART adherence, viral resistance or therapy changes.

Sequences were derived from unsorted PBMCs, sampled 1.1 years after starting antiretroviral therapy. This chain connects TRBV27 to TRBJ2-1; TRBD1 matches 9 bases. The receptor's source is a man between 18 and 29 years old with HIV. Here the CDR3 reads CASSTGTGYNEQFF. The CDR3 bases are TGTGCCAGCAGTACCGGGACAGGGTACAATGAGCAGTTCTTC.